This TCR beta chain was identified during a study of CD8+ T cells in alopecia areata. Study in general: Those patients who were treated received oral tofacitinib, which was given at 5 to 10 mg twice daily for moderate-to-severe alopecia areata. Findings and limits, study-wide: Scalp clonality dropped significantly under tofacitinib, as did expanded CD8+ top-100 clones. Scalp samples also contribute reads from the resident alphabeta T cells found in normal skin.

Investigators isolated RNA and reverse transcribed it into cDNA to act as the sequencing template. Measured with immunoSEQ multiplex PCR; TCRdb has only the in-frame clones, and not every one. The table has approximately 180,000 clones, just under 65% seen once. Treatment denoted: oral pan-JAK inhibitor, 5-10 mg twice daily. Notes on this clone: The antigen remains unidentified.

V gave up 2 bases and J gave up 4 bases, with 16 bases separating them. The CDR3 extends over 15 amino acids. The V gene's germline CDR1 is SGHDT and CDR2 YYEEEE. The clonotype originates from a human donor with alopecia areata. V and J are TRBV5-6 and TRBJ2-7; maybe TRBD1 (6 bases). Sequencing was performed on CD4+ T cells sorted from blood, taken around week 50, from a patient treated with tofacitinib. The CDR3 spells CASSLQGFSLYEQYF. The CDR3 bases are TGTGCCAGCAGCTTACAGGGTTTCTCCCTTTACGAGCAGTACTTC.